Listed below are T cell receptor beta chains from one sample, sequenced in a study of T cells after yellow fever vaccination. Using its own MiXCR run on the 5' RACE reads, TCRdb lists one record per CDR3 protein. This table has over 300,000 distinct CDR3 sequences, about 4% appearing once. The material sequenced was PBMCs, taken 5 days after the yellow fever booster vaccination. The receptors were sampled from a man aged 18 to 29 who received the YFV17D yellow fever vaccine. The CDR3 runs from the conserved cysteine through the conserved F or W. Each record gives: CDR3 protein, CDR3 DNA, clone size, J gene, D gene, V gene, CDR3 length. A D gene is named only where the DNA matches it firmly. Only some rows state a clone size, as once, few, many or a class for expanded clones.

CSAGGLFGNQPQHF,TGCAGTGCGGGGGGGCTTTTTGGAAATCAGCCCCAGCATTTT,NA,TRBJ1-5,NA,TRBV20-1,14
CASSYSMTEAFF,TGTGCCAGCAGTTACTCGATGACTGAAGCTTTCTTT,few,TRBJ1-1,NA,TRBV6-2/TRBV6-3,12
CASSSGGGKNEQYF,TGTGCCAGCAGTTCCGGAGGGGGGAAAAACGAGCAGTACTTC,few,TRBJ2-7,NA,TRBV6-6,14
CASSSRTGSDTQYF,TGTGCCAGCAGCTCTAGGACAGGGTCAGATACGCAGTATTTT,NA,TRBJ2-3,TRBD1,TRBV9,14
CASSFGGAGEQFF,TGTGCCAGCAGCTTCGGGGGGGCTGGAGAGCAGTTCTTC,many,TRBJ2-1,TRBD2,TRBV7-8,13
CASSAGHRPGNTIYF,TGTGCCAGCAGTGCGGGACACCGACCTGGAAACACCATATATTTT,many,TRBJ1-3,NA,TRBV9,15
CASSEALTGRIYGYTF,TGTGCCAGCAGTGAAGCGCTTACAGGGAGAATCTATGGCTACACCTTC,few,TRBJ1-2,NA,TRBV6-1,16
CASSLSRGMNTEAFF,TGTGCCAGCAGCTTATCTCGGGGCATGAACACTGAAGCTTTCTTT,many,TRBJ1-1,NA,TRBV7-2,15
CASSQVKTSQETQYF,TGCGCCAGCAGCCAAGTGAAAACTAGCCAAGAGACCCAGTACTTC,NA,TRBJ2-5,NA,TRBV4-1,15
CSARQAGGTDTQYF,TGCAGCGCGAGACAAGCGGGGGGCACAGATACGCAGTATTTT,few,TRBJ2-3,TRBD2,TRBV29-1,14
CAISEGYRGNQPQHF,TGTGCCATCAGTGAGGGCTACAGGGGCAATCAGCCCCAGCATTTT,few,TRBJ1-5,NA,TRBV10-3,15
CASSPLGYTF,TGCGCCAGCAGTCCCCTCGGCTACACCTTC,NA,TRBJ1-2,NA,TRBV23-1,10
CSTRGAGTGGTDTQYF,TGCAGTACTAGAGGCGCCGGGACAGGGGGGACAGATACGCAGTATTTT,few,TRBJ2-3,TRBD1,TRBV20-1,16
CASSLSIGGRLDEQFF,TGCGCCAGCAGCTTGTCTATTGGGGGGCGCCTAGATGAGCAGTTCTTC,few,TRBJ2-1,NA,TRBV5-1,16
CASRLGLAVGPTPQETQYF,TGTGCCAGCAGGCTGGGACTAGCGGTGGGCCCGACCCCCCAAGAGACCCAGTACTTC,once,TRBJ2-5,TRBD2,TRBV6-5,19
CASSGAMGGVDEQFF,TGTGCCAGCAGCGGGGCTATGGGAGGTGTAGATGAGCAGTTCTTC,many,TRBJ2-1,NA,TRBV11-2,15
CASSLGPVYSNQPQHF,TGTGCCAGCAGCTTAGGCCCAGTTTATAGCAATCAGCCCCAGCATTTT,few,TRBJ1-5,NA,TRBV7-2,16
CASNRRGSYEQYF,TGTGCCAGCAACAGGCGGGGGAGCTACGAGCAGTACTTC,NA,TRBJ2-7,TRBD2,TRBV5-4,13
CSAPRTGGPGANVLTF,TGCAGTGCTCCCAGGACAGGCGGCCCTGGGGCCAACGTCCTGACTTTC,NA,TRBJ2-6,TRBD1,TRBV20-1,16
CASSFVRDTQYF,TGTGCCAGCAGCTTCGTCCGCGATACGCAGTATTTT,many,TRBJ2-3,NA,TRBV7-6,12
CASSQLAGAYYEQYF,TGTGCCAGCAGCCAACTAGCGGGGGCATACTACGAGCAGTACTTC,NA,TRBJ2-7,TRBD2,TRBV4-2,15
CASSKRGYEQYF,TGTGCCAGTAGTAAGCGGGGCTACGAGCAGTACTTC,few,TRBJ2-7,TRBD2,TRBV19,12
CAIGDVGYDGYTF,TGTGCCATCGGGGACGTCGGCTACGATGGCTACACCTTC,many,TRBJ1-2,NA,TRBV10-3,13
CASSLGGNTIYF,TGTGCCAGCAGCTTAGGAGGAAACACCATATATTTT,NA,TRBJ1-3,NA,TRBV7-2,12
CASSPTPWALPGELFF,TGCGCCAGCAGCCCGACTCCCTGGGCCCTACCCGGGGAGCTGTTTTTT,few,TRBJ2-2,NA,TRBV5-1,16
CATSVGEIYNEQFF,TGTGCCACCAGTGTAGGGGAGATTTACAATGAGCAGTTCTTC,few,TRBJ2-1,NA,TRBV24-1,14
CASSQGRLAGNSDTQYF,TGCGCCAGCAGCCAAGGGCGGCTAGCGGGAAATTCAGATACGCAGTATTTT,few,TRBJ2-3,TRBD2,TRBV4-3,17
CASSLNQRGGEETQYF,TGTGCCAGCAGCTTAAACCAGCGGGGGGGCGAAGAGACCCAGTACTTC,many,TRBJ2-5,TRBD2,TRBV7-3,16
CASSLDSGNSPLHF,TGTGCCAGCAGCCTTGACAGCGGAAATTCACCCCTCCACTTT,few,TRBJ1-6,NA,TRBV7-2,14
CASSQEGGGDYGYTF,TGTGCCAGCAGCCAAGAGGGGGGCGGGGACTATGGCTACACCTTC,few,TRBJ1-2,NA,TRBV4-2,15
CSASAGGNQPQHF,TGCAGTGCTAGTGCAGGTGGCAATCAGCCCCAGCATTTT,NA,TRBJ1-5,NA,TRBV20-1,13
CASTPGQGVPTLHF,TGTGCCAGCACCCCGGGACAGGGGGTTCCCACCCTCCACTTT,NA,TRBJ1-6,TRBD1,TRBV7-9,14
CASSEGGRTQYF,TGTGCCAGCAGTGAAGGTGGGAGAACGCAGTATTTT,NA,TRBJ2-3,NA,TRBV2,12
CASSSTGPWTATVTGELFF,TGTGCCAGCAGTTCAACTGGACCGTGGACAGCGACGGTAACCGGGGAGCTGTTTTTT,many,TRBJ2-2,NA,TRBV27,19
CASSLAPGGEGSTDTQYF,TGCGCCAGCAGCTTGGCCCCAGGGGGCGAGGGAAGCACAGATACGCAGTATTTT,many,TRBJ2-3,TRBD1,TRBV5-1,18
CASSFRASGDEKLFF,TGTGCCAGCAGTTTTAGGGCTTCCGGGGATGAAAAACTGTTTTTT,NA,TRBJ1-4,NA,TRBV7-8,15
CASSLGTAEKLFF,TGTGCCAGCAGCTTAGGGACAGCTGAAAAACTGTTTTTT,NA,TRBJ1-4,NA,TRBV7-8,13
CSADPLAGGGEQFF,TGCAGTGCGGACCCGCTAGCGGGGGGAGGGGAGCAGTTCTTC,many,TRBJ2-1,TRBD2,TRBV20-1,14
CASSIDRGKSPLHF,TGTGCCAGTAGTATCGACAGGGGTAAATCACCCCTCCACTTT,few,TRBJ1-6,TRBD1,TRBV19,14
CASGLAYTGYSEQFF,TGTGCTAGTGGTTTGGCTTATACAGGGTACAGTGAGCAGTTCTTC,few,TRBJ2-1,NA,TRBV12-5,15
CASKSASMNTEAFF,TGCGCCAGCAAGTCTGCTTCCATGAACACTGAAGCTTTCTTT,few,TRBJ1-1,NA,TRBV5-1,14
CASSQGLERMNTEAFF,TGTGCCAGCAGCCAAGGTTTGGAGCGAATGAACACTGAAGCTTTCTTT,many,TRBJ1-1,NA,TRBV3-1,16
CASSRVNLGSYEQYF,TGTGCCAGCAGCCGAGTGAATCTTGGCTCCTACGAGCAGTACTTC,many,TRBJ2-7,NA,TRBV6-5,15
CASSLGPGGRYEQYF,TGTGCCAGCAGCTTAGGTCCGGGGGGGCGATACGAGCAGTACTTC,many,TRBJ2-7,TRBD2,TRBV7-8,15
CAISGSYNEQFF,TGTGCCATCAGTGGCTCCTACAATGAGCAGTTCTTC,many,TRBJ2-1,NA,TRBV10-3,12
CASSISDSSRTQYF,TGTGCCAGCAGTATCTCCGACAGTTCACGGACCCAGTACTTC,few,TRBJ2-5,NA,TRBV28,14
CASSFLRWGDTQYF,TGTGCCAGCAGCTTCTTGCGGTGGGGAGATACGCAGTATTTT,NA,TRBJ2-3,NA,TRBV7-2,14
CASSPRDGGIDTQYF,TGCGCCAGCAGCCCCCGGGACGGGGGGATAGATACGCAGTATTTT,NA,TRBJ2-3,TRBD2,TRBV5-1,15
CASSLDHTRYGYTF,TGCGCCAGCAGCTTGGACCACACCCGCTATGGCTACACCTTC,NA,TRBJ1-2,NA,TRBV5-1,14
CAIGSTDTQYF,TGTGCCATTGGGTCCACAGATACGCAGTATTTT,many,TRBJ2-3,NA,TRBV7-9,11
CSARDPLVTQYF,TGCAGTGCTAGAGACCCTCTAGTAACCCAGTACTTC,few,TRBJ2-5,NA,TRBV20-1,12
CASSQRDGGGNNSPLHF,TGTGCCAGCTCCCAAAGGGACGGAGGAGGGAATAATTCACCCCTCCACTTT,NA,TRBJ1-6,NA,TRBV18,17
CASSPNPTSYNEQFF,TGTGCCAGCAGCCCGAACCCCACTAGCTACAATGAGCAGTTCTTC,many,TRBJ2-1,NA,TRBV7-3,15